What follows are 27 T cell receptor beta chains derived from one specimen sequenced in a study of liver allograft versus peripheral blood T cells. Across the whole study: Comparing T cell receptor repertoires in transplanted livers with those in recipients' peripheral blood was part of the design.

TCRdb ran MiXCR on the reads and lists one entry per CDR3 protein. The sample lists a few thousand distinct CDR3 sequences; over 15% were seen once. Receptors were obtained from a human patient who had a liver transplant. Some T cells may trace back to the graft donor.

In this sample, this clonotype is hyperexpanded (1% or more). The V and J genes are TRBV27 and TRBJ2-1, with a weak D call TRBD2 (6 bases). Per the germline V gene, CDR1 is MNHEY and CDR2 is SMNVEV (reference sequence). This CDR3 comprises 14 residues. V lost 2 bases and J lost 3, with 8 bases in between. CDR3 residues: CASSLGGSYNEQFF. As DNA, the CDR3 is TGTGCCAGCAGTTTAGGGGGGAGCTACAATGAGCAGTTCTTC.

This rearrangement joins TRBV25-1 to TRBJ1-1; D might be TRBD1 (5 bases). In germline, CDR1 is MGHDK, CDR2 SYGVNS. V lost 1 base and J 5 bases, leaving 11 bases between the germline ends. The CDR3 runs to 14 residues. The chain's CDR3 is CASSEFGRATEAFF. CDR3 nucleotides: TGTGCCAGCAGTGAATTCGGCAGGGCTACTGAAGCTTTCTTT. The full variable domain, in which reference TRBV25-1 and TRBJ1-1 provide the parts outside the CDR3, is EADIYQTPRYLVIGTGKKITLECSQTMGHDKMYWYQQDPGMELHLIHYSYGVNSTEKGDLSSESTVSRIRTEHFPLTLESARPSHTSQYLCASSEFGRATEAFFGQGTRLTVV.

This clonotype is deemed medium-sized. This rearrangement joins TRBV5-4 to TRBJ2-3; 9 bases agree with TRBD2. This CDR3 has 16 amino acids. The V gene's germline CDR1 is SGHNT and CDR2 YYREEE (reference sequence). Trimming at V came to 0 bases and at J to 4 bases, leaving 6 bases not matched to a gene. This CDR3 is CASSLEGSGGADTQYF. Written as DNA, the CDR3 is TGTGCCAGCAGCTTGGAGGGTAGCGGGGGTGCAGATACGCAGTATTTT.

This clonotype qualifies as medium-sized. This chain links TRBV24-1 with TRBJ2-1, with 8 bases identical to TRBD2. CDR1 and CDR2 from the germline V gene are KGHDR and SFDVKD. The CDR3 length is 12 residues. J gave up 7 bases and V 9 bases, and 4 bases lay outside the gene matches. The CDR3 loop reads CATGLAGNEQFF. In DNA, the CDR3 is TGTGCCACCGGCCTAGCGGGTAATGAGCAGTTCTTC.

Ten or more counts support this clonotype. The chain joins TRBV6-1 to TRBJ2-7; D not resolved. In germline, CDR1 is MNHNS, CDR2 SASEGT. V was pared by 2 bases and J by 3 bases, with 2 bases between. This CDR3 region has 11 residues. The CDR3 region has the DNA TGTGCCAGCAGTGAAATCTACGAGCAGTACTTC. Encoded protein: CASSEIYEQYF.

This chain joins TRBV20-1 and TRBJ1-1, with 11 bases aligning to TRBD1. This CDR3 region has 16 residues. Germline V lookup: CDR1 DFQATT, CDR2 SNEGSKA (reference sequence). V shed 5 bases and J 3 bases; nucleotides not matched to a gene: 11. CDR3 nucleotides: TGCAGTGCTGAGGACAGGGGGCGACCGACCGACACTGAAGCTTTCTTT. Protein: CSAEDRGRPTDTEAFF.

This chain joins TRBV24-1 and TRBJ2-5, with 11 positions matching TRBD2. The CDR3 extends over 20 amino acids. CDR1 and CDR2 from the germline V gene are KGHDR and SFDVKD. V lost 2 bases, J lost 0 bases, and 13 bases stayed unmatched. The CDR3: CATSDYRGSGGALYQETQYF. DNA for the CDR3: TGTGCCACCAGTGATTACCGAGGTAGCGGGGGGGCCTTGTACCAAGAGACCCAGTACTTC.

By its share, this clonotype is medium-sized (0.01 to 0.1%). The chain couples TRBV12-3 or TRBV12-4 to TRBJ1-6; D is unresolved. V shed 2 bases and J shed 9 bases, with 14 bases lying between them. This CDR3 comprises 15 residues. CDR3 bases: TGTGCCAGCAGTTTAAGTTTTGGGATGAGTTCACCCCTCCACTTT. Amino acids: CASSLSFGMSSPLHF.

Judged by abundance, this clonotype is medium-sized (0.01 to 0.1%). This rearrangement joins TRBV6-2 or TRBV6-3 to TRBJ1-1, with 7 bases matching TRBD1. Trimming cost V 6 bases and J 9 bases; bases outside gene matches: 13. This CDR3 comprises 14 residues. CDR1 and CDR2 from the germline V gene are MNHEY and SVGEGT. This chain's CDR3 is CASSSNPGQKKAFF. CDR3 bases: TGTGCCAGCAGCTCCAATCCGGGACAGAAAAAAGCTTTCTTT.

As for this clonotype: A clone one base away is much larger, so this may be a read error. The rearrangement links TRBV9 to TRBJ2-3; D gene unclear. Germline V gene data show CDR1 as SGDLS and CDR2 as YYNGEE. This CDR3 is built from 14 residues. The CDR3 sequence is CASSVGRFTDTLYF. DNA of the CDR3: TGTGCCAGCAGCGTAGGTAGATTCACAGATACGCTGTATTTT. Together with reference TRBV9 and TRBJ2-3, the CDR3 gives the full variable domain: DSGVTQTPKHLITATGQRVTLRCSPRSGDLSVYWYQQSLDQGLQFLIQYYNGEERAKGNILERFSAQQFPDLHSELNLSSLELGDSALYFCASSVGRFTDTLYFGPGTRLTVL.

This clonotype is labeled as medium-sized. The chain uses TRBV19 and TRBJ2-1; TRBD1 might be the D (6 bases). CDR1 LNHDA and CDR2 SQIVND come from the germline V gene (reference sequence). CDR3 length: 16 amino acids. Trimming pared 4 bases from V and 0 bases from J, leaving 13 bases between. The CDR3 DNA sequence: TGTGCCAGTAGTAGAAGACAGGCCAGCTCCTACAATGAGCAGTTCTTC. As protein: CASSRRQASSYNEQFF.

This clonotype is termed hyperexpanded. J is TRBJ1-1 and V is TRBV6-5; 7 bases are a match to TRBD1. J gave up 2 bases and V 2 bases, and 5 bases lay outside the gene matches. The CDR3 is made up of 15 amino acids. Germline V gene data show CDR1 as MNHEY and CDR2 as SVGAGI. CDR3 DNA sequence: TGTGCCAGCAGTTACAGCTCAGGGGGAAACACTGAAGCTTTCTTT. It codes for CASSYSSGGNTEAFF.

With respect to this clonotype: This may stem from a read error, because a much larger clone lies one nucleotide away. The gene calls are TRBV7-3 and TRBJ2-2; TRBD2 matches at 9 bases. Germline CDR1 reads SGHTA; CDR2 reads FQGTGA. The CDR3 runs to 15 residues. This chain's CDR3 is CASSRLAAGTVELFF. Here the CDR3 DNA reads TGTGCCAGCAGCCGACTAGCGGCGGGCACCGTGGAGCTGTTTTTT. Full variable domain (rest looked up from reference TRBV7-3 and TRBJ2-2): GAGVSQTPSNKVTEKGKYVELRCDPISGHTALYWYRQSLGQGPEFLIYFQGTGAADDSGLPNDRFFAVRPEGSVSTLKIQRTERGDSAVYLCASSRLAAGTVELFFGEGSRLTVL.

This clonotype is medium-sized (0.01 to 0.1%) in the sample. The V and J genes are TRBV6-5 and TRBJ1-3; D uncertain. This CDR3 spans 15 amino acids. V was cut by 5 bases and J by 0 bases, with 11 bases left in between. Germline assignment: CDR1 MNHEY and CDR2 SVGAGI. CDR3 DNA: TGTGCCAGCAGTCCAGACTGGAGCTCTGGAAACACCATATATTTT. Translation gives CASSPDWSSGNTIYF.

V gene TRBV12-3 or TRBV12-4 combines with J gene TRBJ2-1; 11 positions agree with TRBD2. V trimming: 8 bases; J trimming: 4 bases; junction bases outside the gene matches: 4. There are 14 residues in the CDR3. The CDR3 protein is CASEGTSGYNEQFF. The CDR3 coding sequence is TGTGCCAGCGAGGGGACTAGCGGTTACAATGAGCAGTTCTTC.

The CDR3 reads CASSTQSGGYGYTF. The CDR3 region has the DNA TGTGCCAGCAGTACACAGTCCGGAGGGTATGGCTACACCTTC. This rearrangement joins TRBV5-6 to TRBJ1-2; no firm D call. Germline V gene sequence: CDR1 SGHDT, CDR2 YYEEEE. V lost 5 bases and J 5 bases, leaving 16 bases between the germline ends. The CDR3 sequence is 14 residues long.

The rearrangement links TRBV19 to TRBJ2-5, with D tentatively TRBD1 or TRBD2 (6 bases each). The CDR3 is 13 amino acids. Germline V gene data show CDR1 as LNHDA and CDR2 as SQIVND (reference sequence). The V and J ends lost 5 bases and 5 bases respectively, with 12 bases between them. This CDR3 reads CASSPTGAETQYF. Here the CDR3 DNA reads TGTGCCAGTAGTCCCACGGGGGCCGAGACCCAGTACTTC.

The gene calls are TRBV27 and TRBJ2-2; TRBD1 might be the D (6 bases). V dropped 7 bases and J dropped 6 bases, with 15 bases sitting between them. CDR3 length equals 14 residues. Germline V gene sequence: CDR1 MNHEY, CDR2 SMNVEV (reference sequence). CDR3 protein: CASTPEQGSGELFF. The DNA of the CDR3 is TGTGCCAGCACTCCAGAACAGGGATCCGGGGAGCTGTTTTTT.

The V call is TRBV24-1, the J call TRBJ1-1; 7 nucleotides match TRBD1. Germline V gene sequence: CDR1 KGHDR, CDR2 SFDVKD. Trimming removed 4 bases from V and 0 bases from J; junction bases left unmatched: 4. The CDR3 consists of 15 residues. The CDR3 spells CATSDPGGMNTEAFF. In DNA form, the CDR3 reads TGTGCCACCAGTGACCCAGGGGGGATGAACACTGAAGCTTTCTTT.

This chain joins TRBV28 and TRBJ2-7; D might be TRBD2 (5 bases). CDR1 and CDR2 from the germline V gene are MDHEN and SYDVKM. Deletions cut 3 bases from V and 5 bases from J, with 14 bases between. CDR3 length equals 14 residues. CDR3: CASSFSGSSDEQYF. DNA for the CDR3: TGTGCCAGCAGTTTTTCGGGGTCCTCAGACGAGCAGTACTTC.

The chain combines TRBV12-3 or TRBV12-4 with TRBJ1-4; the D is unclear. The CDR3 has 14 amino acids. Trimming pared 4 bases from V and 0 bases from J, leaving 6 bases between. The DNA for the CDR3 is TGTGCCAGCAGTTACAAAGCAACTAATGAAAAACTGTTTTTT. This encodes CASSYKATNEKLFF.

This clonotype was seen repeatedly, ten times or more. The chain has TRBV6-5 and TRBJ2-3, with 10 bases lining up with TRBD2. J was trimmed by 6 bases and V by 8 bases; bases with no gene match: 5. The germline V gene has CDR1 MNHEY and CDR2 SVGAGI. The CDR3 totals 13 residues. The CDR3 region has the DNA TGTGCCAGCTCTAGCGGGAGTTGGGATACGCAGTATTTT. This codes for CASSSGSWDTQYF.

J is TRBJ1-2 and V is TRBV20-1; 8 nucleotides align to TRBD1. The CDR3 covers 14 residues. The germline gives CDR1 DFQATT, CDR2 SNEGSKA (reference sequence). J was trimmed by 1 base and V by 3 bases; bases with no gene match: 4. The CDR3 DNA reads TGCAGTGCTAGGGCGGGACAGGTTAACTATGGCTACACCTTC. Translating gives CSARAGQVNYGYTF.

Judged by abundance, this clonotype is medium-sized (0.01 to 0.1%). This rearrangement joins TRBV29-1 to TRBJ2-7, with D perhaps matching TRBD2 (5 bases). Germline lookup yields CDR1 SQVTM and CDR2 ANQGSEA. Trimming shortened V by 0 bases and J by 2 bases, and 8 bases separated the two germline ends. The CDR3 runs 13 residues. CDR3: CSVEEEEPYEQYF. In DNA, the CDR3 is TGCAGCGTTGAAGAGGAGGAACCCTACGAGCAGTACTTC.

This chain links TRBV19 with TRBJ2-4; the D is unclear. Looked up from germline, CDR1 is LNHDA and CDR2 is SQIVND (reference sequence). There are 12 residues in the CDR3. V lost 7 bases and J 10 bases, leaving 14 bases between the germline ends. The CDR3 DNA reads as TGTGCCAGTAACGGTGCCAGGAGAATTCAGTACTTC. This encodes CASNGARRIQYF.

This chain connects TRBV14 to TRBJ1-1; D call uncertain. CDR3 length: 17 residues. Germline values: CDR1 SGHDN, CDR2 FVKESK. Trimming removed 0 bases at V and 0 bases at J, with 14 bases between. CDR3 sequence (DNA): TGTGCCAGCAGCCAAGATGCAGGTACCCTAATGAACACTGAAGCTTTCTTT. This gives the protein CASSQDAGTLMNTEAFF.

This clonotype is medium-sized. The chain carries TRBV6-2 or TRBV6-3 and TRBJ1-3, with a possible D match to TRBD1 (5 bases). V was cut by 5 bases and J by 0 bases, with 14 bases left in between. Germline V gene sequence: CDR1 MNHEY, CDR2 SVGEGT. The CDR3 consists of 16 residues. CDR3 protein: CASSPYRPSSGNTIYF. The CDR3 DNA reads as TGTGCCAGCAGTCCATACAGGCCTAGCTCTGGAAACACCATATATTTT.